This record concerns one T cell receptor (beta chain) sequence. Clones were read by immunoSEQ multiplex PCR, and TCRdb kept only the in-frame ones, dropping some. The table includes about 130,000 clones, 85% to 95% detected once. The data originate from a study of OX40 agonist ivuxolimab in advanced cancers. No patient had autoimmune disease or received systemic immunosuppression. This CDR3 has 13 residues. CDR1 LGHNA and CDR2 YSLEER come from the germline V gene. Trimming stripped 0 bases from V and 4 bases from J, with 6 bases between. This chain joins TRBV4-3 and TRBJ2-5; D not resolved. The sequence derives from an adult with an advanced solid tumor such as melanoma, head and neck, liver or kidney cancer. This specimen was CD4+ or CD8+ T cells sorted from blood, taken in a trial of the OX40 agonist ivuxolimab. This CDR3 is CASSQDRRETQYF. The CDR3 bases are TGCGCCAGCAGCCAAGATCGTCGAGAGACCCAGTACTTC.